These T cell receptor beta chains were read from a single sample in a study of cytomegalovirus exposure and HLA in healthy donors. The method was immunoSEQ multiplex PCR; TCRdb's version includes in-frame clones alone and lacks a portion of them. The sample comprises 120,000 to 150,000 clones, nearly 80% of which are singletons, and around 3% rests with the top ten. The specimen sequenced was PBMCs. These receptors originate from a man aged 35-49 years in good health and CMV-seropositive. The CDR3 runs from the conserved cysteine through the conserved F or W. The D gene is left open where the match is weak. Size is omitted from some rows. Given values are once, few, many or a class for expanded clones.

D gene: -
J gene: TRBJ2-2
V gene: TRBV2
clone size: -
CDR3 DNA: TGTGCCAGCATCCTCCGGGCGAACACCGGGGAGCTGTTTTTT
CDR3 protein: CASILRANTGELFF

D gene: TRBD2
J gene: TRBJ2-7
V gene: TRBV6-6
clone size: -
CDR3 DNA: TGTGCCAGCAGTGGCGGGACTAGCGGGAGGGACGAGCAGTACTTC
CDR3 protein: CASSGGTSGRDEQYF

D gene: TRBD1
J gene: TRBJ2-3
V gene: TRBV7-6
clone size: -
CDR3 DNA: TGTGCCAGCAGCTCATCCGGGACAGGGTCCACAGATACGCAGTATTTT
CDR3 protein: CASSSSGTGSTDTQYF

D gene: TRBD1
J gene: TRBJ1-1
V gene: TRBV7-6
clone size: -
CDR3 DNA: TGTGCCAGCAGCTCCGGACAGGGGGCTCTCCGTACCACTGAAGCTTTCTTT
CDR3 protein: CASSSGQGALRTTEAFF

D gene: -
J gene: TRBJ1-1
V gene: TRBV7-9
clone size: -
CDR3 DNA: TGTGCCAGCAGCCTTAACACTGGAGGTAAAACTGAAGCTTTCTTT
CDR3 protein: CASSLNTGGKTEAFF

D gene: TRBD1
J gene: TRBJ2-7
V gene: TRBV18
clone size: -
CDR3 DNA: TGTGCCAGCTCAGAGGGGACAGGGGGCTCCTACGAGCAGTACTTC
CDR3 protein: CASSEGTGGSYEQYF

D gene: -
J gene: TRBJ2-7
V gene: TRBV4-1
clone size: -
CDR3 DNA: TGCGCCAGCAGCCAAGGGCCGGCAGGTTCGTGGCACGAGCAGTACTTC
CDR3 protein: CASSQGPAGSWHEQYF

D gene: -
J gene: TRBJ1-3
V gene: TRBV5-4
clone size: -
CDR3 DNA: TGTGCCAGCAGTAGGGGGGGGGCCTCTGGAAACACCATATATTTT
CDR3 protein: CASSRGGASGNTIYF

D gene: -
J gene: TRBJ2-1
V gene: TRBV6-7
clone size: once
CDR3 DNA: TGTGCCAGCAGCCTACCGCCGGTGATGGATGAGCAGTTCTTC
CDR3 protein: CASSLPPVMDEQFF

D gene: TRBD1
J gene: TRBJ1-3
V gene: TRBV11-2
clone size: -
CDR3 DNA: TGTGCCAGCAGCTTACTTGAAACAGGGGGCCGTTTGAACACCATATATTTT
CDR3 protein: CASSLLETGGRLNTIYF

D gene: TRBD1
J gene: TRBJ2-2
V gene: TRBV27
clone size: -
CDR3 DNA: TGTGCCAGCAGTTTGGACAGGGGTGCGAACACCGGGGAGCTGTTTTTT
CDR3 protein: CASSLDRGANTGELFF

D gene: -
J gene: TRBJ2-3
V gene: TRBV6-4
clone size: -
CDR3 DNA: TGTGCCAGCAGTGTAGGAGCGGGCGGCACAGATACGCAGTATTTT
CDR3 protein: CASSVGAGGTDTQYF

D gene: TRBD1
J gene: TRBJ2-7
V gene: TRBV6-5
clone size: -
CDR3 DNA: TGTGCCAGCAGTTATAAAGGGGGCAACGAGCAGTACTTC
CDR3 protein: CASSYKGGNEQYF

D gene: -
J gene: TRBJ2-1
V gene: TRBV29-1
clone size: -
CDR3 DNA: TGCAGCGTTCAGAACTACAATGAGCAGTTCTTC
CDR3 protein: CSVQNYNEQFF